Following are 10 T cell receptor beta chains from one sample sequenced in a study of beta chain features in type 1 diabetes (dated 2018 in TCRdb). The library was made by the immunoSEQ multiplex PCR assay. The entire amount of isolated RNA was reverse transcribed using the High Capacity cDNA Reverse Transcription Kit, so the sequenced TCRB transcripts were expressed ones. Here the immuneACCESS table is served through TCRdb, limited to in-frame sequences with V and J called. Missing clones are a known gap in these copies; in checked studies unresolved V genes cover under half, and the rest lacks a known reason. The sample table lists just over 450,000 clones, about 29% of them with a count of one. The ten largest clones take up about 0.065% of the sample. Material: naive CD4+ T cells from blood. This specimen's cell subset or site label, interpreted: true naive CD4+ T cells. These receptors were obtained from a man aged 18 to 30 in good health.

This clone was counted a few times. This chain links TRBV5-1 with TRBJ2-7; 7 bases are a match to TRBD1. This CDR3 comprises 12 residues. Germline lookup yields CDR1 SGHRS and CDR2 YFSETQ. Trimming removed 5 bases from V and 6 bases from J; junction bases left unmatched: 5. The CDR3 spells CASSLTGIEQYF. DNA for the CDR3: TGCGCCAGCAGTTTGACAGGGATCGAGCAGTACTTC.

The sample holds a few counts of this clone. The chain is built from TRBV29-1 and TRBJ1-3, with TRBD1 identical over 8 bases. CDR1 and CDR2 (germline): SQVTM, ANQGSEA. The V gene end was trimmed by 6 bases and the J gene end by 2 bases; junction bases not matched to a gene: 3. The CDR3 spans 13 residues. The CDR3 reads CSVLTGAGNTIYF. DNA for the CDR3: TGCAGCGTGCTGACAGGGGCTGGAAACACCATATATTTT.

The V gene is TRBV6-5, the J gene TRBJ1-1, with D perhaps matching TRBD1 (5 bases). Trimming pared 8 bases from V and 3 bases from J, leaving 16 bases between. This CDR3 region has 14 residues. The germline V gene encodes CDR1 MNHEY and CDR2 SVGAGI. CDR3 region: CASFRAGLDTEAFF. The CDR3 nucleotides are TGTGCCAGCTTTCGTGCGGGGCTGGACACTGAAGCTTTCTTT.

The CDR3 protein is CASSPGTSDVGEQFF. The CDR3, as DNA: TGTGCCAGCTCACCAGGGACTAGCGATGTCGGTGAGCAGTTCTTC. The rearrangement joins TRBV18 to TRBJ2-1; TRBD2 agrees at 10 bases. This CDR3 is 15 amino acids long. Germline trimming cut 2 bases from V and 9 bases from J; bases unmatched to any gene: 7. Germline lookup yields CDR1 KGHSH and CDR2 LQKENI.

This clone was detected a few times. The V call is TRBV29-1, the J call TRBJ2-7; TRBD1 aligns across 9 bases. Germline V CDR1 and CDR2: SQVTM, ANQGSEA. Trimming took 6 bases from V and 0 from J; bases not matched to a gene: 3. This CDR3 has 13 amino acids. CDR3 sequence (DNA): TGCAGCGTGGGGACAGGGAACTCCTACGAGCAGTACTTC. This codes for CSVGTGNSYEQYF.

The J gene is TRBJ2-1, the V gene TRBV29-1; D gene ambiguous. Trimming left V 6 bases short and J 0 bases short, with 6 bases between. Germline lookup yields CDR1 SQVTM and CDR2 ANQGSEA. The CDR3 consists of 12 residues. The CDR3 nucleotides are TGCAGCGTCTACAGCTCCTACAATGAGCAGTTCTTC. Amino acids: CSVYSSYNEQFF.

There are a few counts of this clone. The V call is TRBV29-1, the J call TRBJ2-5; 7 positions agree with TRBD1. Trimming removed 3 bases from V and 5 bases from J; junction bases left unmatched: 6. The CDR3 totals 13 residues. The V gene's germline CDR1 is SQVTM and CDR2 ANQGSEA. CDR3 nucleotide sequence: TGCAGCGTTGAGGCCAGGGGGTTCGAGACCCAGTACTTC. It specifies CSVEARGFETQYF.

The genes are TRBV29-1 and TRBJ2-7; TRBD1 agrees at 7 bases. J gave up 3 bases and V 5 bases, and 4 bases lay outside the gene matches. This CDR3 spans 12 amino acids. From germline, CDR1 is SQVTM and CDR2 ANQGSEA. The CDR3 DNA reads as TGCAGCGTTTCGACAGGGTTCTACGAGCAGTACTTC. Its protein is CSVSTGFYEQYF.

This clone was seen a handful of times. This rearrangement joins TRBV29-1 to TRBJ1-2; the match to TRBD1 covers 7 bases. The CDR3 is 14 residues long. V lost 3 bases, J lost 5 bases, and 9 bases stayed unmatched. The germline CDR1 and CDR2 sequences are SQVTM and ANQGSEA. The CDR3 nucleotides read TGCAGCGTTGACGAGGGGGCGCGAGGATATGGCTACACCTTC. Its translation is CSVDEGARGYGYTF.

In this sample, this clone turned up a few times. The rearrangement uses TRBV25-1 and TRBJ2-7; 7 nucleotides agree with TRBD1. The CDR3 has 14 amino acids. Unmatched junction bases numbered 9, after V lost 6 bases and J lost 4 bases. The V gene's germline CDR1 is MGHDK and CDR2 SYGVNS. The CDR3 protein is CASRPPGQAYEQYF. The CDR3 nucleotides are TGTGCCAGCAGGCCTCCTGGACAGGCGTACGAGCAGTACTTC.